One T cell receptor (beta chain) is described in this entry. Data came from immunoSEQ multiplex PCR; TCRdb stores just in-frame clones and leaves some out. The sample has more than 40,000 clones, roughly three quarters seen once. TCRs were sequenced from three patients responding to pembrolizumab. Germline CDR1 is SGHDT and CDR2 is YYEEEE. This CDR3 has 14 amino acids. The trim removed 4 bases at V and 5 bases at J, leaving 8 bases unmatched. This sample was taken from a study of PD-1 blockade in mismatch repair-deficient tumors. About the research overall: Patients had around 11 mismatch repair-deficient cancer types, all previously treated and progressing.

The sequencing used peripheral blood, collected 4 weeks after starting pembrolizumab. This TCR was sampled from an adult with mismatch repair-deficient cancer. The chain couples TRBV5-6 to TRBJ2-5; TRBD2 matches 7 bases. The CDR3 bases are TGTGCCAGCAGCCTTGGGACTATGCAGGAGACCCAGTACTTC. Translated: CASSLGTMQETQYF. Combining the CDR3 with reference TRBV5-6 and TRBJ2-5 gives the whole variable domain DAGVTQSPTHLIKTRGQQVTLRCSPKSGHDTVSWYQQALGQGPQFIFQYYEEEERQRGNFPDRFSGHQFPNYSSELNVNALLLGDSALYLCASSLGTMQETQYFGPGTRLLVL.